This TCR beta chain was documented in a study of spatial heterogeneity in lung cancer. Findings and caveats of the study: Expanded intratumoral alpha and beta TCR counts tracked tumor mutation counts.

About this clonotype: Antigen unknown.

TCRdb re-derived calls from the 5' RACE reads in MiXCR, one entry per CDR3 protein. The sample carries about 4,900 distinct CDR3 sequences, over 20% recorded once. The CDR3 contains 14 residues. V was cut by 0 bases and J by 9 bases, with 12 bases left in between. In germline, CDR1 is LNHNV, CDR2 YYDKDF (reference sequence). Time point noted: sample taken at primary tumor resection. The clonotype comes from a male donor with early-stage non-small cell lung cancer. The chain recombines TRBV15 with TRBJ2-1; D gene ambiguous. Sequences were derived from lung tumor tissue, sampled at surgery. This CDR3 is CATSRDWRIVEQFF. CDR3 DNA sequence: TGTGCCACCAGCAGAGATTGGAGAATTGTTGAGCAGTTCTTC. Drawing the rest from reference TRBV15 and TRBJ2-1, the complete variable domain is DAMVIQNPRYQVTQFGKPVTLSCSQTLNHNVMYWYQQKSSQAPKLLFHYYDKDFNNEADTPDNFQSRRPNTSFCFLDIRSPGLGDTAMYLCATSRDWRIVEQFFGPGTRLTVL.